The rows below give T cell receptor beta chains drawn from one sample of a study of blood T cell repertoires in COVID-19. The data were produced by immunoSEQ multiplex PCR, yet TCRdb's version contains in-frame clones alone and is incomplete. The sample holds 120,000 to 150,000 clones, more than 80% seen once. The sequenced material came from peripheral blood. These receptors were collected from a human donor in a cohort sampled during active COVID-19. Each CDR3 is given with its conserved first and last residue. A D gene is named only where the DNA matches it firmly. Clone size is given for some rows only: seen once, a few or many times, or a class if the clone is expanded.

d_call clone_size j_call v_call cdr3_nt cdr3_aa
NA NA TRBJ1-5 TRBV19 TGTGCCAGTAGTATAGCGGGATCCAATCAGCCCCAGCATTTT CASSIAGSNQPQHF
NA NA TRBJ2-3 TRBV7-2 TGTGCCAGCAGCTCCTCCGCCGGAGATACGCAGTATTTT CASSSSAGDTQYF
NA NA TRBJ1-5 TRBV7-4 TGTGCCAGCAGATCAACTGGGCCAGGGCCAAATCAGCCCCAGCATTTT CASRSTGPGPNQPQHF
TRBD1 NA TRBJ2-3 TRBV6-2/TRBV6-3 TGTGCCAGCAGTTCCCATGGTAGGACAGGGACAGATACGCAGTATTTT CASSSHGRTGTDTQYF
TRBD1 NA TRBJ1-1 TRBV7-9 TGTGCCAGCAGCTTCCCGGGACAGGGGTACACTGAAGCTTTCTTT CASSFPGQGYTEAFF
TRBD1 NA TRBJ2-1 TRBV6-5 TGTGCCAGCACCAACGGACAGGGGTGGTCTGAGCAGTTCTTC CASTNGQGWSEQFF
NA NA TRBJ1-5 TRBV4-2 TGTGCCAGCAGCCAAGAACCGCCTGGGAGATGGAGCAATCAGCCCCAGCATTTT CASSQEPPGRWSNQPQHF
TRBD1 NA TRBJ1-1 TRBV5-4 TGTGCCAGCAGCTCTGGACAGGGTAGGAACACTGAAGCTTTCTTT CASSSGQGRNTEAFF
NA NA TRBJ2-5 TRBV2 TGTGCCAGCAGTTACCGGGAGACCCAGTACTTC CASSYRETQYF
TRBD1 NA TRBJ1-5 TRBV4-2 TGTGCCAGCAGCCCCTCTTGGGGACAGGGGATAATTAGCAATCAGCCCCAGCATTTT CASSPSWGQGIISNQPQHF
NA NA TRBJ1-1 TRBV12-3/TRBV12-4 TGTGCCAGCAGTTTACCCCCATACACTGAAGCTTTCTTT CASSLPPYTEAFF
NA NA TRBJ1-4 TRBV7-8 TGTGCCAGCAGCCCAAGACAGGCTATTGCAACTAATGAAAAACTGTTTTTT CASSPRQAIATNEKLFF
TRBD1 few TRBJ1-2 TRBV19 TGTGCCAGTAAATATACCGGGACAGGGGGATCTGGCTACACCTTC CASKYTGTGGSGYTF
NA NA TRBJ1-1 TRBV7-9 TGTGCCAGCAGCTTAGGGGAGTCCACTGAAGCTTTCTTT CASSLGESTEAFF
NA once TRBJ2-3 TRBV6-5 TGTGCCAGCAGGGACAGTAGCACAGATACGCAGTATTTT CASRDSSTDTQYF
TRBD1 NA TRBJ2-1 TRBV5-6 TGTGCCAGCAGCACAACCCTGGACAGGGGGGAGGATGAGCAGTTCTTC CASSTTLDRGEDEQFF
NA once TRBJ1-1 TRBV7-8 TGTGCCAGCAGCCGCACCCGGGGTGTCGCTGAAGCTTTCTTT CASSRTRGVAEAFF
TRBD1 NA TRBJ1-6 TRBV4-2 TGTGCCAGCAGCCATACAGGGGCGAATTCACCCCTCCACTTT CASSHTGANSPLHF
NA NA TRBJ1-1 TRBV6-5 TGTGCCAGCAGTTCGGTGAACACTGAAGCTTTCTTT CASSSVNTEAFF
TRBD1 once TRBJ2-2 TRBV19 TGTGCCAGTAGTAAATTAATTAGGACAGGGAACACCGGGGAGCTGTTTTTT CASSKLIRTGNTGELFF
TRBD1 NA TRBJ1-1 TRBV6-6 TGTGCCAGCAGTTACACGACAGGGGGCGCCGGTACTGAAGCTTTCTTT CASSYTTGGAGTEAFF
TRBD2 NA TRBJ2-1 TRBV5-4 TGTGCCAGCAAGTACAACGGACTAGCAGACAATGAGCAGTTCTTC CASKYNGLADNEQFF
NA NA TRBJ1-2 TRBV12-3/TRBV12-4 TGTGCCAGCAGCCCGGAGGGGAGGTATGGCTACACCTTC CASSPEGRYGYTF
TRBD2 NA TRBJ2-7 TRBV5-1 TGCGCCAGCAGCTCCGGGACTAGCGGGAGAACGGGAGAGCAGTACTTC CASSSGTSGRTGEQYF
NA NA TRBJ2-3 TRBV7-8 TGTGCCAGCAGCTTAGGCGGGGGCCGGAGCACAGATACGCAGTATTTT CASSLGGGRSTDTQYF
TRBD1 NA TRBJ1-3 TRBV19 TGTGCCAGTAGGCAAACAGGGGCTGGAAACACCATATATTTT CASRQTGAGNTIYF
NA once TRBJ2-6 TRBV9 TGTGCCAGCAGTCTAGCATCTGGGGCCAACGTCCTGACTTTC CASSLASGANVLTF
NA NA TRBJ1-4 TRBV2 TGTGCCAGCAGGGGCACGGAGGGAACTAATGAAAAACTGTTTTTT CASRGTEGTNEKLFF
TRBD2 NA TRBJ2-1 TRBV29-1 TGCAGCGCAGTAGCGGGGGGGAGCTCCTACAATGAGCAGTTCTTC CSAVAGGSSYNEQFF
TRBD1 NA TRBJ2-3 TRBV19 TGTGCCAGTAGGAACAGGGGGCAAACAGATACGCAGTATTTT CASRNRGQTDTQYF
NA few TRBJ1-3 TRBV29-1 TGCAGCGTCGTGGACTCTTGGACCTCTGGAAACACCATATATTTT CSVVDSWTSGNTIYF
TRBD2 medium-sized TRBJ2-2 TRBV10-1 TGCGCCAGCAGCCTCCTAGCGGGGAACACCGGGGAGCTGTTTTTT CASSLLAGNTGELFF
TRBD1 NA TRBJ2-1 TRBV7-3 TGTGCCAGCAGCACAGACAGGGGCGATGAGCAGTTCTTC CASSTDRGDEQFF
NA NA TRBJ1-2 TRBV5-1 TGCGCCAGCAGCTTGGAGGGGGACTATGGCTACACCTTC CASSLEGDYGYTF
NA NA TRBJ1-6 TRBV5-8 TGTGCCAGCAGCTCCCGGGGAGGGGCCTCACCCCTCCACTTT CASSSRGGASPLHF
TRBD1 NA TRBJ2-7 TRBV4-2 TGTGCCAGCAGCCTAGGGACAGGGGGAACCTACGAGCAGTACTTC CASSLGTGGTYEQYF
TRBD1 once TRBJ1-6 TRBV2 TGTGCCAGCAGTCGACAGGGAAAGGAATCACCCCTCCACTTT CASSRQGKESPLHF
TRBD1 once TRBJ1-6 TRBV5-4 TGTGCCAGCAGCTTGGGCAGGGGGAATAATTCACCCCTCCACTTT CASSLGRGNNSPLHF
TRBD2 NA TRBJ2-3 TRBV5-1 TGCGCCAGCAGCTTGGGACTAGCGGGAGTGTCGAGGACAGATACGCAGTATTTT CASSLGLAGVSRTDTQYF